The sequence of this T cell receptor beta chain was determined in a study of blood T cell repertoires in COVID-19. The table came from immunoSEQ multiplex PCR; TCRdb's copy has only in-frame clones and leaves some out. The top ten hold about 1.4% of the sample, which has 410,000 or so clones, about 88% seen once. This clonotype originated in a woman aged 40 to 50 with COVID-19, enrolled during active disease. Sequencing input: peripheral blood.

CDR3 sequence (DNA): TGTGCCAGCAGTTTCGCGTCAGGGGGCGGCAATCAGCCCCAGCATTTT. Its protein product is CASSFASGGGNQPQHF. This chain joins TRBV27 and TRBJ1-5, with 8 bases matching TRBD1. The CDR3 runs 16 residues. Germline values: CDR1 MNHEY, CDR2 SMNVEV (reference sequence). Trimming cost V 3 bases and J 2 bases; bases outside gene matches: 6.